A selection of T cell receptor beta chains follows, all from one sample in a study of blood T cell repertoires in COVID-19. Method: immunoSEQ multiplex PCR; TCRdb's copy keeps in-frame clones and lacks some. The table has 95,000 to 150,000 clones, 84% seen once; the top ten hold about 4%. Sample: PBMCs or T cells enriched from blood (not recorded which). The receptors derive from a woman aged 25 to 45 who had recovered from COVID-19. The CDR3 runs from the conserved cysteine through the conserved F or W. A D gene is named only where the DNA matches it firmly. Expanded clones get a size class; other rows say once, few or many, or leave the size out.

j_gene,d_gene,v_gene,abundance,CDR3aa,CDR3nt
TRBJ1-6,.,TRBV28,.,CASSLGGGIHSPLHF,TGTGCCAGCAGTTTGGGAGGGGGTATACATTCACCCCTCCACTTT
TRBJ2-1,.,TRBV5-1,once,CASSFAGGVGSYNEQFF,TGCGCCAGCAGCTTCGCCGGCGGGGTCGGCTCCTACAATGAGCAGTTCTTC
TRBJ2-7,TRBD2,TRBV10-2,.,CASSSVLANYEQYF,TGCGCCAGCAGTTCTGTACTAGCGAACTACGAGCAGTACTTC
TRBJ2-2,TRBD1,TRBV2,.,CASRRESWTGAAGELFF,TGTGCCAGCAGGAGGGAATCATGGACAGGGGCTGCCGGGGAGCTGTTTTTT
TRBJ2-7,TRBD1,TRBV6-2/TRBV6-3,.,CASSYIKGTVAEQYF,TGTGCCAGCAGTTATATCAAGGGGACAGTTGCCGAGCAGTACTTC
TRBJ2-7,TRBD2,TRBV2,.,CASSETVGLAYFEQYF,TGTGCCAGCAGTGAAACTGTTGGACTAGCATATTTCGAGCAGTACTTC
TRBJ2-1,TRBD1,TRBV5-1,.,CASSPTGRSYNEQFF,TGCGCCAGCAGCCCGACAGGGCGCTCCTACAATGAGCAGTTCTTC
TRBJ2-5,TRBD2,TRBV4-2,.,CASRTEQGLGGETQYF,TGTGCCAGCAGGACGGAGCAAGGGTTGGGAGGGGAGACCCAGTACTTC
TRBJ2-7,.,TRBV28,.,CASRTFTGYEQYF,TGTGCCAGCCGAACTTTCACGGGTTACGAGCAGTACTTC
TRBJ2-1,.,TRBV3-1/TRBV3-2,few,CASSQARGVSEQFF,TGTGCCAGCAGCCAGGCACGAGGAGTTAGTGAGCAGTTCTTC
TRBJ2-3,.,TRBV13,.,CASSLDGGADTQYF,TGTGCCAGCAGCTTAGACGGTGGTGCAGATACGCAGTATTTT
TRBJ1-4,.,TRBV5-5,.,CASSFGEGTNEKLFF,TGTGCCAGCAGCTTCGGGGAAGGAACTAATGAAAAACTGTTTTTT
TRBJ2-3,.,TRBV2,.,CASKPTGLSTDTQYF,TGTGCCAGCAAACCAACGGGACTTAGCACAGATACGCAGTATTTT
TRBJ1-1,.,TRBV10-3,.,CAISAQDTEAFF,TGTGCCATCAGTGCCCAGGACACTGAAGCTTTCTTT
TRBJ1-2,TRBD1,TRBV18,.,CASSPSRQGGIHGYTF,TGTGCCAGCTCACCATCTAGACAGGGAGGTATTCATGGCTACACCTTC
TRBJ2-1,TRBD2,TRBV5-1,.,CASSPAPGLAGGNEQFF,TGCGCCAGCAGCCCGGCCCCTGGACTAGCGGGAGGAAACGAGCAGTTCTTC
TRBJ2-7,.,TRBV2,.,CASSDRPHYEQYF,TGTGCCAGCAGTGACAGGCCCCACTACGAGCAGTACTTC
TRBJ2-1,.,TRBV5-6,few,CASSLLDNEQFF,TGTGCCAGCAGCTTGCTAGACAATGAGCAGTTCTTC
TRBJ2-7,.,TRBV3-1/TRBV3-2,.,CASSRASYEQYF,TGTGCCAGCAGTCGTGCGTCCTACGAGCAGTACTTC
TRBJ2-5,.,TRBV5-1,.,CASSLAARVGETQYF,TGCGCCAGCAGCTTGGCTGCCAGGGTGGGAGAGACCCAGTACTTC
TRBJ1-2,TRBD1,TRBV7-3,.,CASSLVGGAGGYTF,TGTGCCAGCAGCTTAGTAGGGGGCGCCGGTGGCTACACCTTC
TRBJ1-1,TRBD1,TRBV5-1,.,CASSPGQRYTEAFF,TGCGCCAGCAGCCCGGGACAGAGGTACACTGAAGCTTTCTTT
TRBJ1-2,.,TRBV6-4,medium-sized,CASSDAQGPHTF,TGTGCCAGCAGTGACGCACAGGGACCACACACCTTC